A selection of T cell receptor beta chains follows, all from one sample in a study of T cells after yellow fever vaccination. From the 5' RACE reads, TCRdb called clonotypes with MiXCR, one entry per CDR3 protein. The table lists hundreds of thousands of distinct CDR3 sequences, 9% to 15% of them singletons. The sample in question was PBMCs, obtained on the day of the yellow fever booster vaccination. Source of these receptors: a young man who received the YFV17D yellow fever vaccine. CDR3s include the opening cysteine and the closing phenylalanine or tryptophan. The order of the fields is D gene, clone size, J gene, V gene, CDR3 DNA, CDR3 protein. The D gene is left open where the match is weak. The size entry is marked missing in some rows and otherwise reads once, few, many or a size class.

.	few	TRBJ1-6	TRBV6-5	TGTGCCAGCAGTTCCCTGAATTCACCCCTCCACTTT	CASSSLNSPLHF
.	few	TRBJ2-7	TRBV4-1	TGCGCCAGCAGCCGGGTGGGCTCCGAACCCTACGAGCAGTACTTC	CASSRVGSEPYEQYF
TRBD1	.	TRBJ2-7	TRBV27	TGTGCCAGCAGCACAGGGGGTGACCACGAGCAGTACTTC	CASSTGGDHEQYF
.	many	TRBJ1-6	TRBV27	TGTGCCAGCAGTGCGACAGGCCTTAATTCACCCCTCCACTTT	CASSATGLNSPLHF
TRBD2	few	TRBJ2-1	TRBV12-3/TRBV12-4	TGTGCCAGCAGTCCCGAGGGACTAGCGGGAGGGAATGAGCAGTTCTTC	CASSPEGLAGGNEQFF
TRBD2	many	TRBJ2-2	TRBV12-3/TRBV12-4	TGTGCCAGCAGTCCTAGCGGGGGGAACACCGGGGAGCTGTTTTTT	CASSPSGGNTGELFF
TRBD1	many	TRBJ2-2	TRBV29-1	TGCAGCGCCTTGACAGGGTCGAGAACCGGGGAGCTGTTTTTT	CSALTGSRTGELFF
.	many	TRBJ1-1	TRBV4-2	TGTGCCAGCAGCCAAGAGACCCTGGGCACTGAAGCTTTCTTT	CASSQETLGTEAFF
TRBD1	few	TRBJ1-2	TRBV30	TGTGCCTGGAGGCCCACAGGGGCTAGGCTAGATGGCTACACCTTC	CAWRPTGARLDGYTF
TRBD2	.	TRBJ2-7	TRBV15	TGTGCCACCAGCAGAACCCTAGCGGGGGCCTACGAGCAGTACTTC	CATSRTLAGAYEQYF
.	.	TRBJ2-7	TRBV6-2/TRBV6-3	TGTGCCAGCAGTTACACCCTGGATGAGCAGTACTTC	CASSYTLDEQYF
.	.	TRBJ2-3	TRBV6-5	TGTGCCAGCAGTTACGTAGATACGCAGTATTTT	CASSYVDTQYF
TRBD1	.	TRBJ2-1	TRBV5-1	TGCGCCAGCAGCGACCCCGGGACAGACAATGAGCAGTTCTTC	CASSDPGTDNEQFF
TRBD2	few	TRBJ2-1	TRBV12-3/TRBV12-4	TGTGCCAGCAGTGGACTAGCGGGAGGGGGGGTTTACAATGAGCAGTTCTTC	CASSGLAGGGVYNEQFF
.	few	TRBJ2-2	TRBV19	TGTGCCACACGGGACACCCCCGGAACCGGGGAGCTGTTTTTT	CATRDTPGTGELFF
.	few	TRBJ2-3	TRBV12-3/TRBV12-4	TGTGCCAGCAGTTTCAGGGTTAGCACAGATACGCAGTATTTT	CASSFRVSTDTQYF
TRBD1	.	TRBJ2-3	TRBV29-1	TGCAGCGTTTGCCGGACAGGGGGTCGCACAGATACGCAGTATTTT	CSVCRTGGRTDTQYF
.	.	TRBJ2-5	TRBV4-3	TGCGCCAGCAGCCAAGAACCTTTGGGCAGGGAAGAGACCCAGTACTTC	CASSQEPLGREETQYF
.	few	TRBJ2-3	TRBV4-2	TGTGCCAGCAGCCAAGAGGCCGGAAGCACAGATACGCAGTATTTT	CASSQEAGSTDTQYF
TRBD2	few	TRBJ2-7	TRBV11-2	TGTGCCAGCAGCTTAACCTTTGGACTAGCAAACGAGCAGTACTTC	CASSLTFGLANEQYF
.	few	TRBJ2-1	TRBV7-2	TGTGCCAGCAGCCCGGCCGGAGGGAAGGGGGTTGGTGAGCAGTTCTTC	CASSPAGGKGVGEQFF
.	.	TRBJ2-5	TRBV15	TGTGCCACCAGCAGGCTTGGGGGCCGGGAGACCCAGTACTTC	CATSRLGGRETQYF
TRBD2	few	TRBJ2-3	TRBV10-3	TGTGCCATCAGGGGACTAGCGGGAGCCACAGATACGCAGTATTTT	CAIRGLAGATDTQYF
.	.	TRBJ1-1	TRBV20-1	TGCAGTGCTAGAGACGCTGGGGGGACTGAAGCTTTCTTT	CSARDAGGTEAFF
.	.	TRBJ2-7	TRBV6-2/TRBV6-3	TGTGCCACCTCGGGATGGGGCGGCTCCTACGAGCAGTACTTC	CATSGWGGSYEQYF
TRBD2	once	TRBJ2-1	TRBV24-1	TGTGCCACCAGCGGACTAGCGGAGGAGCAGTTCTTC	CATSGLAEEQFF
TRBD2	.	TRBJ2-5	TRBV3-1	TGTGCCAGCAGCCGAGGGACTAGCGGGAGGTCGGAGACCCAGTACTTC	CASSRGTSGRSETQYF
.	.	TRBJ2-5	TRBV5-1	TGCGCCAGCAGCTCAACAGGGCCCCAAGAGACCCAGTACTTC	CASSSTGPQETQYF
TRBD2	few	TRBJ2-1	TRBV9	TGTGCCAGCAGCGTAGCTAGAGCGGGAGGTTACAATGAGCAGTTCTTC	CASSVARAGGYNEQFF
.	few	TRBJ1-4	TRBV6-6	TGTGCCAGCAGTTATGGGTTGGAAAAACTGTTTTTT	CASSYGLEKLFF
TRBD1	once	TRBJ1-5	TRBV4-1	TGCGCCAGCAGCCAAGGACCACCTCCGACAGGGAATCAGCCCCAGCATTTT	CASSQGPPPTGNQPQHF
.	few	TRBJ2-7	TRBV6-6	TGTGCCAGCAGTTCGAGGCCCCTGATCGAGCAGTACTTC	CASSSRPLIEQYF
.	.	TRBJ2-5	TRBV9	TGTGCCAGCAGCGTAGAGTCTATCGGAGAGACCCAGTACTTC	CASSVESIGETQYF